This passage covers 19 T cell receptor beta chains from one sample sequenced in a study of cytomegalovirus exposure and HLA in healthy donors. 60 Vbeta and 13 Jbeta primers were used in PCR. Sequencing used immunoSEQ multiplex PCR; TCRdb keeps in-frame clones, though not all of them. This table holds some 160,000 clones, around 84% found once. Sequencing used PBMCs. These receptors all come from a man between 25 and 39 years old in good health and CMV-seropositive.

V is TRBV7-8 and J is TRBJ2-5; 8 positions agree with TRBD1. Unmatched junction bases numbered 3, after V lost 2 bases and J lost 4 bases. Germline CDR1 SGHVS, CDR2 FQNEAQ. This CDR3 contains 14 residues. CDR3: CASSLRTGRETQYF. CDR3 DNA sequence: TGTGCCAGCAGCTTAAGGACAGGGAGAGAGACCCAGTACTTC.

The chain joins TRBV2 to TRBJ2-5, with D maybe TRBD2 (5 bases). The CDR3 spans 15 residues. The germline V gene encodes CDR1 SNHLY and CDR2 FYNNEI. The ends were cut back, 0 bases at V and 7 bases at J, with 15 bases in the middle. The CDR3 bases are TGTGCCAGCAGTGAAGCTCTTGGGAGTCTGGGGACCCAGTACTTC. Protein: CASSEALGSLGTQYF.

This chain links TRBV19 with TRBJ1-2; D uncertain. Germline assignment: CDR1 LNHDA and CDR2 SQIVND (reference sequence). CDR3 size: 14 residues. The V end lost 3 bases, the J end lost 7 bases, and 15 bases lay between the germline ends. CDR3 amino acids: CASSISPGTLGYTF. The CDR3 DNA reads as TGTGCCAGTAGTATCTCTCCAGGTACTCTTGGCTACACCTTC.

This clone was found a few times. CDR3 coding DNA: TGTGCCAGCAGCTTAGCGCGGGGGTTGAACACCGGGGAGCTGTTTTTT. This codes for CASSLARGLNTGELFF. The chain joins TRBV7-3 to TRBJ2-2, with 7 positions matching TRBD2. The CDR3 spans 16 residues. CDR1 is SGHTA, CDR2 FQGTGA, per germline. The trim removed 2 bases at V and 1 base at J, leaving 4 bases unmatched.

The chain couples TRBV13 to TRBJ1-2; no firm D call. In germline, CDR1 is PRHDT, CDR2 FYEKMQ (reference sequence). This CDR3 is 12 amino acids long. Trimming stripped 5 bases from V and 8 bases from J, with 12 bases between. The CDR3: CASSPYDGGYTF. In DNA, the CDR3 is TGTGCCAGCAGCCCATACGACGGGGGCTACACCTTC.

The J gene is TRBJ2-1, the V gene TRBV7-9; the D gene is possibly TRBD1 (5 bases). This CDR3 region has 14 residues. Trimming pared 5 bases from V and 3 bases from J, leaving 11 bases between. Germline CDR1 is SEHNR and CDR2 is FQNEAQ (reference sequence). The CDR3 protein is CASSPVTDYNEQFF. CDR3 nucleotide sequence: TGTGCCAGCAGCCCCGTGACAGACTACAATGAGCAGTTCTTC.

This clone was seen more than once but under ten times. The gene calls are TRBV10-2 and TRBJ2-1, with unresolved D. V lost 7 bases, J lost 3 bases, and 13 bases lay in between. The germline gives CDR1 WSHSY, CDR2 SAAADI. This CDR3 has 14 residues. CDR3 bases: TGCGCCAGCATTAATACCGCGGTCTACAATGAGCAGTTCTTC. This encodes CASINTAVYNEQFF.

The chain has TRBV4-1 and TRBJ2-1; 7 bases line up with TRBD1. With V trimmed by 1 base and J by 9 bases, 12 bases remained unmatched. Germline assignment: CDR1 MGHRA and CDR2 YSYEKL. The CDR3 spans 16 residues. The CDR3 DNA is TGCGCCAGCAGCCAAGGACAGGGCCCCACGGCGGTTGAGCAGTTCTTC. Protein: CASSQGQGPTAVEQFF.

This chain joins TRBV6-1 and TRBJ1-1, with TRBD1 as a possible D gene (5 bases). The germline V gene encodes CDR1 MNHNS and CDR2 SASEGT. This CDR3 is built from 12 residues. Deletions cut 4 bases from V and 5 bases from J, with 8 bases between. In nucleotides, the CDR3 is TGTGCCAGCAGTGGAGACAGAACTGAAGCTTTCTTT. Its translation is CASSGDRTEAFF.

The CDR3 sequence is CASSRTLAANEQFF. CDR3 sequence (DNA): TGTGCCAGCAGCCGTACACTAGCGGCCAATGAGCAGTTCTTC. This chain uses TRBV7-2 with TRBJ2-1, with 8 bases identical to TRBD2. CDR3 length: 14 residues. Trimming took 5 bases from V and 6 from J; bases not matched to a gene: 6. Germline CDR1 SGHTA, CDR2 FQGNSA.

This clone was observed a few times. The V call is TRBV7-2, the J call TRBJ1-1; possibly TRBD1 for D (5 bases). This CDR3 contains 13 residues. Deletions cut 0 bases from V and 8 bases from J, with 10 bases between. Germline V gene sequence: CDR1 SGHTA, CDR2 FQGNSA. The CDR3 DNA follows: TGTGCCAGCAGCTTAGCAGCGACAGAAGAAGCTTTCTTT. Residues: CASSLAATEEAFF.

This chain links TRBV20-1 with TRBJ1-1; D unresolved. Germline values: CDR1 DFQATT, CDR2 SNEGSKA (reference sequence). This CDR3 is built from 11 residues. Trimming left V 5 bases short and J 9 bases short, with 13 bases between. The CDR3 protein is CSAVDWAKAFF. In nucleotides, the CDR3 is TGCAGTGCTGTTGATTGGGCCAAAGCTTTCTTT.

The V and J genes are TRBV11-2 and TRBJ2-7, with D perhaps TRBD2 (6 bases). V lost 1 base, J lost 4 bases, and 14 bases lay in between. CDR3 length equals 15 residues. Germline lookup yields CDR1 SGHAT and CDR2 FQNNGV. The CDR3 nucleotides are TGTGCCAGCAGCTTAGGAACGGGAGTGTTTTACGAGCAGTACTTC. Protein product: CASSLGTGVFYEQYF.

A remark on this clone: The junction shows a germline mismatch at one end, possibly a read error. The chain uses TRBV7-9 and TRBJ1-4; weak D call: TRBD1 (6 bases). CDR1 SEHNR and CDR2 FQNEAQ come from the germline V gene (reference sequence). This CDR3 is 15 amino acids long. The CDR3 nucleotides are TGTTCCAGCAGCCGAACCCAGGGGTTCGATGAAAAACTGTTTTTT. It codes for CSSSRTQGFDEKLFF.

The CDR3 region is CASSGDSPNYGYTF. The CDR3 DNA reads as TGTGCCAGCAGTGGCGACAGCCCTAACTATGGCTACACCTTC. V usage is TRBV25-1 and J usage is TRBJ1-2; tentatively, D is TRBD1 (5 bases). Germline assignment: CDR1 MGHDK and CDR2 SYGVNS. There are 14 residues in the CDR3. V was pared by 4 bases and J by 0 bases, with 9 bases between.

This clone was counted once. The gene calls are TRBV19 and TRBJ2-1; 12 nucleotides match TRBD2. The CDR3 is made up of 15 amino acids. V shed 6 bases and J 8 bases; nucleotides not matched to a gene: 8. Germline assignment: CDR1 LNHDA and CDR2 SQIVND (reference sequence). CDR3 coding DNA: TGTGCCAGTAGCACCGGGACTAGCGGGCTCGATGAGCAGTTCTTC. Its translation is CASSTGTSGLDEQFF.

The V call is TRBV7-9, the J call TRBJ1-1, with D perhaps matching TRBD1 (5 bases). V was trimmed by 5 bases and J by 2 bases, leaving 21 bases between them. Germline CDR1 and CDR2: SEHNR and FQNEAQ (reference sequence). The CDR3 runs to 17 residues. This CDR3 is CASSMGTLRDSNTEAFF. In DNA form, the CDR3 reads TGTGCCAGCAGCATGGGGACTCTCAGGGACTCAAACACTGAAGCTTTCTTT.

J is TRBJ2-1 and V is TRBV7-3, with 10 bases that match TRBD2. CDR3 length: 15 residues. V lost 3 bases, J lost 7 bases, and 6 bases stayed unmatched. In germline, CDR1 is SGHTA, CDR2 FQGTGA. The CDR3 DNA reads TGTGCCAGCAGCTTTCTAGCGGGAGAGGGGAATGAGCAGTTCTTC. Its protein product is CASSFLAGEGNEQFF.

This chain links TRBV6-1 with TRBJ1-4; TRBD1 might be the D (5 bases). Looked up from germline, CDR1 is MNHNS and CDR2 is SASEGT. This CDR3 contains 14 residues. V shed 6 bases and J shed 0 bases, with 8 bases lying between them. This chain's CDR3 is CASRGPSTNEKLFF. Here the CDR3 DNA reads TGTGCCAGCAGGGGGCCTTCAACTAATGAAAAACTGTTTTTT.